This entry features one TCR beta chain sequence. Its antigen is unidentified. TCRdb's copy holds only in-frame clones and misses some; the assay was immunoSEQ multiplex PCR. The repertoire holds about 320,000 clones, with around four fifths as singletons. The sample comes from a study of Ad26.COV2.S vaccination and SARS-CoV-2 variants. Study background: Donor participated within the Ad26.COV2.S arm of the COV1001 trial. Intramuscularly, Ad26.COV2.S was given either once or twice, 56 days apart.

Study conclusions and caveats: The TCR breadth and depth analyses may have understated or missed part of the total T cell responses. Vaccinated individuals (as opposed to placebo recipients) had higher spike-specific TCR breadth.

Treatment of the sample: roughly 20 received Ad26.COV2.S at low or high dose, single or two shots; roughly five received placebo; per-sample allocation not given. Repertoires come from day 63 after the first vaccine or placebo injection. This clonotype was obtained from a person between 18 and 60 years old who received the Ad26.COV2.S COVID-19 vaccine or a placebo. Source: peripheral blood, taken in a trial of Ad26.COV2.S vaccine versus placebo.

Written as DNA, the CDR3 is TGCGCCAGCAGCTACTCTGGGGCCAACGTCCTGACTTTC. As protein: CASSYSGANVLTF. The chain has TRBV5-1 and TRBJ2-6; D remains ambiguous. V was pared by 3 bases and J by 0 bases, with 1 base between. Germline CDR1 reads SGHRS; CDR2 reads YFSETQ. The CDR3 is 13 amino acids.